These 10 T cell receptor beta chains came from one sample sequenced in a study of neurological immune-mediated disorders. TCRdb called the 5' RACE reads again in MiXCR, with one record for every CDR3 protein. This table holds 50,000 to 60,000 distinct CDR3 sequences, roughly 15% found once. The sample comprised PBMCs. These receptors all stem from a man between 60 and 75 years old in good health.

Concerning this clonotype: As the CDR3 is not closed by the conserved phenylalanine or tryptophan, this likely results from a read error. It is unclear where the CDR3 begins or ends on the DNA, so no DNA is shown, and the CDR3 is as TCRdb lists it. The chain joins TRBV27 to TRBJ2-7; the table's D call of TRBD1 was not tested on the DNA. CDR1 is MNHEY, CDR2 SMNVEV, per germline (reference sequence). The CDR3 has 16 residues if both end residues are counted. The CDR3 region is CASSLSTAGTQYEKYL.

This clonotype was detected once. One end of the junction does not line up with germline, which may come from a read error. The chain links TRBV4-2 to TRBJ2-7, with TRBD1 matching 12 bases. CDR1 is LGHNA, CDR2 YNFKEQ, per germline. There are 16 residues in the CDR3. The CDR3 coding sequence is TGTGCAAGCAGCCAAGTTGGGACAGGGGGCTCCTACGATCAGTACTTC. Translation gives CASSQVGTGGSYDQYF.

This clonotype has a count of ten or more. The chain is built from TRBV20-1 and TRBJ2-1, with TRBD2 identical over 14 bases. Per the germline V gene, CDR1 is DFQATT and CDR2 is SNEGSKA (reference sequence). V dropped 3 bases and J dropped 8; count of bases not matched to a gene: 6. The CDR3 runs to 15 residues. The CDR3: CSARGGLAGAYEQFF. The CDR3 DNA sequence: TGCAGTGCTAGGGGGGGACTAGCGGGAGCGTATGAGCAGTTCTTC.

This clonotype was seen only a few times. The rearrangement uses TRBV20-1 and TRBJ2-7, with D possibly being TRBD1 (6 bases). Germline CDR1 reads DFQATT; CDR2 reads SNEGSKA (reference sequence). The CDR3 is 14 amino acids. With 2 bases removed from V and 2 bases from J, the gap between germline ends came to 13 bases. CDR3 DNA: TGCAGTGCTAGACCTTTCGACAGGACCTACGAGCAGTACTTC. This codes for CSARPFDRTYEQYF.

This clonotype has ten or more counts. The J gene is TRBJ2-1, the V gene TRBV4-2, with D perhaps TRBD2 (6 bases). The germline V gene encodes CDR1 LGHNA and CDR2 YNFKEQ. This CDR3 region has 14 residues. V dropped 1 base and J dropped 6 bases, with 10 bases sitting between them. DNA of the CDR3: TGTGCCAGCAGCCAAGCGGGAGCCACCAATGAGCAGTTCTTC. Protein sequence: CASSQAGATNEQFF.

The chain is built from TRBV5-5 and TRBJ2-1; D is ambiguous. V was shortened by 0 bases and J by 7 bases, with 8 bases between the two germline ends. CDR1 SGHKS and CDR2 YYEKEE come from the germline V gene (reference sequence). The CDR3 spans 13 residues. The CDR3 sequence is CASSLVPVNEQFF. The CDR3 nucleotides are TGTGCCAGCAGCTTGGTGCCGGTAAATGAGCAGTTCTTC. The variable domain in full, with the rest retrieved from reference TRBV5-5 and TRBJ2-1, is DAGVTQSPTHLIKTRGQQVTLRCSPISGHKSVSWYQQVLGQGPQFIFQYYEKEERGRGNFPDRFSARQFPNYSSELNVNALLLGDSALYLCASSLVPVNEQFFGPGTRLTVL.

This clonotype was seen many times. The CDR3 DNA follows: TGCGCCAGCAGCTTTGGTGTAGGGGGAAGCCGGGAGACCCAGTACTTC. Residues: CASSFGVGGSRETQYF. This chain joins TRBV5-1 and TRBJ2-5, with a tentative D call TRBD1 (6 bases). There are 16 residues in the CDR3. V was shortened by 2 bases and J by 5 bases, with 19 bases between the two germline ends. Germline V gene data show CDR1 as SGHRS and CDR2 as YFSETQ.

This clonotype has at least ten counts. The chain is built from TRBV4-1 and TRBJ2-2, with D perhaps matching TRBD1 (6 bases). The CDR3 is made up of 17 amino acids. Trimming removed 0 bases from V and 4 bases from J, with 15 bases in between. Germline V gives CDR1 MGHRA, CDR2 YSYEKL. CDR3 DNA sequence: TGCGCCAGCAGCCAAGATGTAATCCGGGACACCACCGGGGAGCTGTTTTTT. This codes for CASSQDVIRDTTGELFF.

At least ten counts were recorded for this clonotype. The V gene is TRBV20-1, the J gene TRBJ2-1; a possible D gene is TRBD2 (6 bases). The CDR3 length is 13 residues. The V and J ends lost 3 bases and 6 bases respectively, with 12 bases between them. CDR1 and CDR2 (germline): DFQATT, SNEGSKA (reference sequence). This CDR3 is CSASRRGPNEQFF. CDR3 bases: TGCAGTGCTAGTCGGCGGGGACCCAATGAGCAGTTCTTC.

This clonotype has ten or more counts. The V call is TRBV6-2 or TRBV6-3, the J call TRBJ2-1; no clear D gene. V was shortened by 8 bases and J by 0 bases, with 8 bases between the two germline ends. Per germline, CDR1 MNHEY and CDR2 SVGEGT. This CDR3 has 13 residues. CDR3 residues: CASSSLSYNEQFF. The CDR3 coding sequence is TGTGCCAGCTCCTCCCTCTCCTACAATGAGCAGTTCTTC.